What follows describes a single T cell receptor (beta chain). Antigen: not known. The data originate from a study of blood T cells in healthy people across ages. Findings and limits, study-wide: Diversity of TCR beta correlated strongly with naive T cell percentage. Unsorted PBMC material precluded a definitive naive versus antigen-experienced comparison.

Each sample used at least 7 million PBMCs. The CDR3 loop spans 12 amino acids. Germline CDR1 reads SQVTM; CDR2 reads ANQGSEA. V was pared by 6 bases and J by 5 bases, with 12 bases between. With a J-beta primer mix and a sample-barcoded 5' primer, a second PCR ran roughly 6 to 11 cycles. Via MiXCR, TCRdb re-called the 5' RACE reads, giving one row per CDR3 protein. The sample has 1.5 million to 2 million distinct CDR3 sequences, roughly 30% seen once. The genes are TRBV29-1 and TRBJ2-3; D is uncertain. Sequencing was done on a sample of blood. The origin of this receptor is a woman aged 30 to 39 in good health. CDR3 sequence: CSVGYSQDTQYF. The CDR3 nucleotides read TGCAGCGTCGGATACTCACAAGATACGCAGTATTTT.